One and the same sample provided the 25 T cell receptor beta chains below, sequenced in a study of blood T cell repertoires in COVID-19. The data were produced by immunoSEQ multiplex PCR, yet TCRdb's version contains in-frame clones alone and is incomplete. The sample contains fewer than 50,000 clones, 70% to 85% of which appear only once. The specimen sequenced was peripheral blood. Every receptor here comes from a woman older than 75 with acute or convalescent COVID-19.

This chain joins TRBV19 and TRBJ1-5, with D maybe TRBD1 (5 bases). CDR3 length: 14 amino acids. The germline V and J ends were trimmed by 9 bases and 4 bases, with 16 bases remaining between them. CDR1 LNHDA and CDR2 SQIVND come from the germline V gene (reference sequence). As DNA, the CDR3 is TGTGCCAGCCGAGATGTACAGGTAAATCAGCCCCAGCATTTT. As protein: CASRDVQVNQPQHF. The variable domain in full, with the rest retrieved from reference TRBV19 and TRBJ1-5, is DGGITQSPKYLFRKEGQNVTLSCEQNLNHDAMYWYRQDPGQGLRLIYYSQIVNDFQKGDIAEGYSVSREKKESFPLTVTSAQKNPTAFYLCASRDVQVNQPQHFGDGTRLSIL.

This clone was picked up one time. The chain employs TRBV30 and TRBJ1-1; 8 bases map to TRBD1. The V gene's germline CDR1 is GTSNPN and CDR2 SVGIG (reference sequence). This CDR3 region has 12 residues. The junction had 6 bases not matched to a gene; V was cut back by 8 bases and J by 4 bases. The CDR3 DNA sequence: TGTGCCCGGACAGGGTCGGGCACTGAAGCTTTCTTT. Translation gives CARTGSGTEAFF.

The chain combines TRBV6-6 with TRBJ1-1, with a tentative D call TRBD1 (6 bases). The CDR3 spans 19 residues. Germline values: CDR1 MNHNY, CDR2 SVGAGI (reference sequence). Trimming pared 5 bases from V and 7 bases from J, leaving 32 bases between. The CDR3 protein is CASSPALREGGRGVGEAFF. The CDR3 DNA reads TGTGCCAGCAGTCCCGCGCTGAGGGAAGGGGGGAGGGGGGTTGGTGAAGCTTTCTTT.

CDR3 bases: TGTGCCAGCAGCTTGTTTCAGGGGGCGCAGGAGACCCAGTACTTC. Residues: CASSLFQGAQETQYF. V gene TRBV7-6 combines with J gene TRBJ2-5; 8 bases are shared with TRBD1. CDR3 size: 15 residues. The junction had 8 bases not matched to a gene; V was cut back by 3 bases and J by 5 bases. The germline CDR1 and CDR2 sequences are SGHVS and FNYEAQ.

DNA of the CDR3: TGCGCCAGCAGCCAAGATCGACTAGCGGGAGACTACGAGCAGTACTTC. Encoded protein: CASSQDRLAGDYEQYF. The V call is TRBV4-1, the J call TRBJ2-7; 12 bases line up with TRBD2. Trimming cost V 0 bases and J 3 bases; bases outside gene matches: 3. CDR3 size: 16 residues. Per germline, CDR1 MGHRA and CDR2 YSYEKL.

J is TRBJ2-7 and V is TRBV27; 8 nucleotides match TRBD1. V trimming: 6 bases; J trimming: 5 bases; junction bases outside the gene matches: 6. Looked up from germline, CDR1 is MNHEY and CDR2 is SMNVEV (reference sequence). The CDR3 is 13 amino acids. CDR3 protein: CASRTGERNEQYF. CDR3 bases: TGTGCCAGCAGGACAGGGGAGCGAAACGAGCAGTACTTC.

The chain couples TRBV30 to TRBJ2-3; D may be TRBD2 (5 bases). Germline V CDR1 and CDR2: GTSNPN, SVGIG (reference sequence). CDR3 length: 13 residues. The V end was cut by 3 bases, the J end by 0 bases, with 7 bases between. The CDR3 DNA is TGTGCCTGGAGCGGCGGGAGCACAGATACGCAGTATTTT. This encodes CAWSGGSTDTQYF.

The rearrangement joins TRBV2 to TRBJ2-1; a possible D gene is TRBD1 (8 bases). CDR1 SNHLY and CDR2 FYNNEI come from the germline V gene. Between the trimmed V and J ends, which lost 11 bases and 3 bases, there was a span of 20 bases. The CDR3 is made up of 15 amino acids. CDR3 region: CAGKRDRTDYNEQFF. Written as DNA, the CDR3 is TGTGCCGGGAAGCGGGACAGGACAGACTACAATGAGCAGTTCTTC.

V is TRBV6-4 and J is TRBJ1-1; D is possibly TRBD1 (6 bases). Germline CDR1 and CDR2: MRHNA and SNTAGT. Trimming left V 4 bases short and J 7 bases short, with 13 bases between. The CDR3 is 13 residues long. CDR3: CASSVDRNREAFF. The CDR3 bases are TGTGCCAGCAGTGTGGACAGAAACCGTGAAGCTTTCTTT.

The V gene is TRBV7-2, the J gene TRBJ1-1; D possibly corresponds to TRBD1 (5 bases). V lost 0 bases to trimming and J lost 1 base, with 9 bases between them. Germline V lookup: CDR1 SGHTA, CDR2 FQGNSA. The CDR3 is made up of 15 amino acids. The CDR3 region is CASSLAPGKNTEAFF. CDR3 in DNA: TGTGCCAGCAGCTTAGCGCCAGGGAAGAACACTGAAGCTTTCTTT.

V is TRBV5-5 and J is TRBJ2-7; 7 bases agree with TRBD1. Germline loops: CDR1 SGHKS, CDR2 YYEKEE (reference sequence). CDR3 size: 15 residues. The trim removed 4 bases at V and 3 bases at J, leaving 10 bases unmatched. CDR3 region: CASSMGTDTIYEQYF. CDR3 DNA: TGTGCCAGCAGCATGGGGACAGATACTATCTACGAGCAGTACTTC.

This clone was picked up one time. The gene calls are TRBV7-2 and TRBJ2-7; TRBD2 matches 11 bases. V was clipped by 1 base and J by 5 bases; unmatched bases: 10. This CDR3 comprises 17 residues. Germline CDR1 is SGHTA and CDR2 is FQGNSA. The CDR3 reads CASSLVSGGAKVDEQYF. The DNA for the CDR3 is TGTGCCAGCAGCTTAGTTAGCGGGGGGGCCAAGGTGGACGAGCAGTACTTC.

The chain joins TRBV28 to TRBJ1-2, with D perhaps matching TRBD1 (6 bases). Trimming removed 8 bases at V and 4 bases at J, with 17 bases between. Germline values: CDR1 MDHEN, CDR2 SYDVKM. The CDR3 contains 14 residues. The DNA of the CDR3 is TGTGCCAGCCGCCCCCAGGGGCCAATCTATGGCTACACCTTC. Encoded protein: CASRPQGPIYGYTF.

This rearrangement joins TRBV4-1 to TRBJ1-1, with 10 bases aligning to TRBD1. Germline loops: CDR1 MGHRA, CDR2 YSYEKL. The CDR3 is 17 amino acids. V was pared by 1 base and J by 2 bases, with 7 bases of the junction left unmatched. The DNA of the CDR3 is TGCGCCAGCAGCCAAGTAGGGACAGGGGCATCAAACACTGAAGCTTTCTTT. Its protein product is CASSQVGTGASNTEAFF.

This clone was picked up a small number of times. This chain connects TRBV19 to TRBJ2-1, with 11 bases identical to TRBD2. This CDR3 spans 16 amino acids. Germline V CDR1 and CDR2: LNHDA, SQIVND (reference sequence). The J segment lost 7 bases and the V segment lost 2 bases, leaving 7 bases of the junction unmatched. For the CDR3, the DNA is TGTGCCAGTAGTATACCTAGCGGGAGGCCATGGAATGAGCAGTTCTTC. Translating gives CASSIPSGRPWNEQFF.

The chain joins TRBV3-1 (or the pseudogene TRBV3-2) to TRBJ2-7; 9 positions match TRBD2. The germline V gene encodes CDR1 LGHDT and CDR2 YNNKEL (reference sequence). There are 17 residues in the CDR3. V gave up 2 bases and J gave up 2 bases; unmatched junction bases: 10. The CDR3 sequence is CASSQLAGSLIAYEQYF. CDR3 coding DNA: TGTGCCAGCAGCCAACTAGCGGGAAGTTTGATAGCCTACGAGCAGTACTTC.

The chain is built from TRBV2 and TRBJ2-2; D is undetermined. V was cut by 4 bases and J by 1 base, with 10 bases left in between. This CDR3 is 15 amino acids long. Germline loops: CDR1 SNHLY, CDR2 FYNNEI. CDR3 amino acids: CASSGRVVNTGELFF. The CDR3 nucleotides are TGTGCCAGCAGTGGACGGGTCGTGAACACCGGGGAGCTGTTTTTT. The variable domain in full, completed from reference TRBV2 and TRBJ2-2, reads EPEVTQTPSHQVTQMGQEVILRCVPISNHLYFYWYRQILGQKVEFLVSFYNNEISEKSEIFDDQFSVERPDGSNFTLKIRSTKLEDSAMYFCASSGRVVNTGELFFGEGSRLTVL.

This clone has more than one count but fewer than ten. This chain uses TRBV6-5 with TRBJ2-1, with unresolved D. Trimming removed 2 bases from V and 1 base from J, with 9 bases in between. Germline lookup yields CDR1 MNHEY and CDR2 SVGAGI. This CDR3 spans 15 amino acids. CDR3: CASSYRHESYNEQFF. CDR3 in DNA: TGTGCCAGCAGTTACCGTCATGAGTCCTACAATGAGCAGTTCTTC.

The rearrangement links TRBV10-3 to TRBJ2-7, with 7 nucleotides matching TRBD1. With V trimmed by 10 bases and J by 3 bases, 6 bases remained unmatched. CDR3 length equals 12 residues. CDR1 ENHRY and CDR2 SYGVKD come from the germline V gene. The CDR3 DNA follows: TGTGCCAACTCTAGGGACAGCTACGAGCAGTACTTC. Translating it yields CANSRDSYEQYF.

This chain joins TRBV5-6 and TRBJ1-5, with a tentative D call TRBD1 (5 bases). Germline lookup yields CDR1 SGHDT and CDR2 YYEEEE. There are 15 residues in the CDR3. V was clipped by 0 bases and J by 2 bases, with 9 bases between them. CDR3 in amino acids: CASSLGGMGNQPQHF. For the CDR3, the DNA is TGTGCCAGCAGCTTGGGGGGCATGGGCAATCAGCCCCAGCATTTT.

The chain carries TRBV4-1 and TRBJ2-3; TRBD1 is a possible D gene (7 bases). The CDR3 loop spans 14 amino acids. V dropped 6 bases and J dropped 3 bases, with 13 bases sitting between them. Germline V gene lookup returns CDR1 MGHRA and CDR2 YSYEKL. CDR3 protein: CASRRDSATDTQYF. CDR3 bases: TGCGCCAGCAGGCGGGACAGCGCTACAGATACGCAGTATTTT.

This clone has more than one count but fewer than ten. The V and J genes are TRBV10-3 and TRBJ2-7; tentatively, D is TRBD1 (6 bases). The V gene's germline CDR1 is ENHRY and CDR2 SYGVKD. The CDR3 spans 15 residues. V shed 3 bases and J shed 0 bases, with 12 bases lying between them. CDR3 bases: TGTGCCATCAGTGAATCCGGGACAAGCTCCTACGAGCAGTACTTC. It is translated as CAISESGTSSYEQYF.

The chain employs TRBV25-1 and TRBJ1-1; 8 bases are shared with TRBD1. Trimming cost V 8 bases and J 10 bases; bases outside gene matches: 12. Looked up from germline, CDR1 is MGHDK and CDR2 is SYGVNS. CDR3 length equals 13 residues. In DNA form, the CDR3 reads TGTGCCAGCGGAGGACCGGGACAGGCTGCAGCTTTCTTT. It specifies CASGGPGQAAAFF.

This clone showed up just once. V and J are TRBV30 and TRBJ2-5; 10 nucleotides align to TRBD2. The CDR3 contains 15 residues. After removal of 2 bases from V and 5 bases from J, the junction contained 8 bases not matched to a gene. Germline-derived CDR1 and CDR2 are GTSNPN and SVGIG (reference sequence). CDR3 sequence reads: CAWSLLAGDRETQYF. In DNA form, the CDR3 reads TGTGCCTGGAGTCTCCTAGCGGGAGATCGGGAGACCCAGTACTTC. Full variable domain (remainder filled in from reference TRBV30 and TRBJ2-5): SQTIHQWPATLVQPVGSPLSLECTVEGTSNPNLYWYRQAAGRGLQLLFYSVGIGQISSEVPQNLSASRPQDRQFILSSKKLLLSDSGFYLCAWSLLAGDRETQYFGPGTRLLVL.

The chain links TRBV18 to TRBJ1-1; D not certain. Deletions cut 4 bases from V and 4 bases from J, with 10 bases between. CDR1 is KGHSH and CDR2 is LQKENI in the germline V gene. The CDR3 loop spans 13 amino acids. The CDR3 loop reads CASSLAGPTEAFF. The CDR3 DNA reads TGTGCCAGCTCACTGGCAGGTCCCACTGAAGCTTTCTTT.